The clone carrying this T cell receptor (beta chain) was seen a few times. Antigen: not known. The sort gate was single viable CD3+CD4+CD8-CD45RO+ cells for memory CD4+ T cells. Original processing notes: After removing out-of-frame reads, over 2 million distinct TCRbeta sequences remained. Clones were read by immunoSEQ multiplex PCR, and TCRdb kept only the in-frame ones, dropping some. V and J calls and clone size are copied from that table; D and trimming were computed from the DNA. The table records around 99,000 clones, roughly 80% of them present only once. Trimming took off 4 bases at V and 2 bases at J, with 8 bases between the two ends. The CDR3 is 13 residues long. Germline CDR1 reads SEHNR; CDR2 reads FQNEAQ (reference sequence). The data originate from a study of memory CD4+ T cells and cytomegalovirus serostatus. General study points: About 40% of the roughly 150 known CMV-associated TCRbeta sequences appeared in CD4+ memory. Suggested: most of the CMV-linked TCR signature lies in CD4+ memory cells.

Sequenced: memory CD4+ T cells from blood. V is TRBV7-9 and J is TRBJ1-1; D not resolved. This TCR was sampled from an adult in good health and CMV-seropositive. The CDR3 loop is CASSYFGNTEAFF. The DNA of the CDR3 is TGTGCCAGCAGCTACTTCGGTAACACTGAAGCTTTCTTT.